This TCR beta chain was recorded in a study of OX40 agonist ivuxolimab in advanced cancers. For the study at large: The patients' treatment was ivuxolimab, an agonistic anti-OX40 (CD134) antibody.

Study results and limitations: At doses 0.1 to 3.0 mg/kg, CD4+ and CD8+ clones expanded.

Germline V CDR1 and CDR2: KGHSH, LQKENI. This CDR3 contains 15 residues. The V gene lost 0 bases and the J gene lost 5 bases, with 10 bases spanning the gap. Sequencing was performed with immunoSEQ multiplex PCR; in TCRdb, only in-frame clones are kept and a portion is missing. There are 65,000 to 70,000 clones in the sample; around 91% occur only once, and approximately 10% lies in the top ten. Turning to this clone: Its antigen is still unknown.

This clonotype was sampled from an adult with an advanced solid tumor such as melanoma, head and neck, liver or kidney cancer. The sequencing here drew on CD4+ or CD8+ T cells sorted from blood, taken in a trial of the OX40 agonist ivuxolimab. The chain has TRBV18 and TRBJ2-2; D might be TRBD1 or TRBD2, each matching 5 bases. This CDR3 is CASSPPGVRTGELFF. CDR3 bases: TGTGCCAGCTCACCACCGGGGGTTAGGACCGGGGAGCTGTTTTTT. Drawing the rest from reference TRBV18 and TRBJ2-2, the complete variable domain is NAGVMQNPRHLVRRRGQEARLRCSPMKGHSHVYWYRQLPEEGLKFMVYLQKENIIDESGMPKERFSAEFPKEGPSILRIQQVVRGDSAAYFCASSPPGVRTGELFFGEGSRLTVL.